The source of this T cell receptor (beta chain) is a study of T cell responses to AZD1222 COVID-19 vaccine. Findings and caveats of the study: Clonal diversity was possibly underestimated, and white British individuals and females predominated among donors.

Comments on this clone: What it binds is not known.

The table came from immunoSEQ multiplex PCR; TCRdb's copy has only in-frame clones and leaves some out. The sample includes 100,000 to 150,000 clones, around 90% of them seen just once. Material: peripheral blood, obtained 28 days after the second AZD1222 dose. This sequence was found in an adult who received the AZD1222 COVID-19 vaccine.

In DNA form, the CDR3 reads TGTGCCAGCAGTTTGGGGTCGGGCGGGGAGCTGTTTTTT. This encodes CASSLGSGGELFF. The chain links TRBV12-3 or TRBV12-4 to TRBJ2-2; no firm D call. The CDR3 loop spans 13 amino acids. Trimming stripped 3 bases from V and 7 bases from J, with 9 bases between.